Reported below is one T cell receptor (beta chain). What it binds is not known. The CDR3 consists of 15 residues. The V end was cut by 2 bases, the J end by 4 bases, with 14 bases between. Germline V gene sequence: CDR1 KGHSH, CDR2 LQKENI. This entry is derived from a study of T cell responses to AZD1222 COVID-19 vaccine. Data came from immunoSEQ multiplex PCR; TCRdb stores just in-frame clones and leaves some out. The table lists 110,000 or so clones, 70% to 90% of them singletons. Second-dose recipients at about 4 or about 12 weeks were treated as one pooled group. Notes on the study in general: The donors showed a predominance of white British ancestry and of females, with possible underestimation of clonal diversity. Seropositivity was recorded at baseline in only 6 or 7 AZD1222 recipients.

This receptor was obtained from an adult who received the AZD1222 COVID-19 vaccine. The chain carries TRBV18 and TRBJ1-1, with a weak D call TRBD1 (6 bases). The starting material was peripheral blood, obtained 28 days after the second AZD1222 dose. The CDR3 sequence is CASSPATGIRTEAFF. CDR3 DNA sequence: TGTGCCAGCTCACCAGCTACAGGGATTCGCACTGAAGCTTTCTTT.